This T cell receptor (beta chain) was documented in a study of shared clonotypes between healthy human individuals. Study-level points and caveats: Larger richness was generally estimated for naive than memory subsets.

Method: immunoSEQ multiplex PCR; TCRdb's copy keeps in-frame clones and lacks some. The data contain under 1,100,000 clones, about 76% of them seen just once; the ten biggest clones take up approximately 1.5%. This clone was picked up a small number of times. The antigen remains undetermined. This TCR came from a man aged 18 to 35 in good health. The sample consisted of memory CD4+ T cells sorted from blood. Subset specified: CD45RA-negative fraction.

CDR3 residues: CASSGGDAAGLAQYF. Here the CDR3 DNA reads TGTGCCAGCAGTGGGGGTGATGCTGCCGGGTTGGCGCAGTATTTT. The chain links TRBV2 to TRBJ2-3; D not resolved. Between the trimmed V and J ends, which lost 4 bases and 10 bases, there was a span of 21 bases. CDR1 is SNHLY, CDR2 FYNNEI, per germline. The CDR3 spans 15 residues.